One TCR beta chain is described in this entry. The antigen is undetermined. These data are taken from a study of early stage breast cancer tumors. Study results and caveats: In about 90% of the 16 patients, blood comparison separated tumor from normal breast. Compared with adjacent normal breast, tumors showed about 2.5-fold denser, more clonal T cells.

Libraries were prepared by immunoSEQ multiplex PCR; TCRdb keeps only in-frame clonotypes and omits some of them. This table has 30,000 to 40,000 clones, around 68% appearing once. The CDR3 has 16 residues. This sequence originates from a person between 60 and 70 years old with breast cancer. The sequenced sample was blood. The genes are TRBV21-1 and TRBJ1-6. TRBV21-1 is a recognized pseudogene. CDR3 in DNA: TGTGCCAGCAGCAAATCGTGCCCCACGGTAGACTCACCCCTCCACTTT. Translation gives CASSKSCPTVDSPLHF.